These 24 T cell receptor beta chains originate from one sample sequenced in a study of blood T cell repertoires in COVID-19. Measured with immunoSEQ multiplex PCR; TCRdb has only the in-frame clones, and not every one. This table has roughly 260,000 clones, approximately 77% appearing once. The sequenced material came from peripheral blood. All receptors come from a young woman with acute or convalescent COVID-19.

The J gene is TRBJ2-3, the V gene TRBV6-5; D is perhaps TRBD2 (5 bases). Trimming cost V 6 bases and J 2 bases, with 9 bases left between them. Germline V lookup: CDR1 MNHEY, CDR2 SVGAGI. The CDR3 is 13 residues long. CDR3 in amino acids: CASRLVYTDTQYF. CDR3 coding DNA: TGTGCCAGCAGACTAGTCTACACAGATACGCAGTATTTT.

The CDR3 region has the DNA TGTGCCAGCAGTTTTATTGGAGGGGACTACAATTCACCCCTCCACTTT. Encoded protein: CASSFIGGDYNSPLHF. The chain combines TRBV27 with TRBJ1-6; possible D gene TRBD1, 5 bases. V was shortened by 3 bases and J by 7 bases, with 16 bases between the two germline ends. This CDR3 comprises 16 residues. Germline loops: CDR1 MNHEY, CDR2 SMNVEV (reference sequence).

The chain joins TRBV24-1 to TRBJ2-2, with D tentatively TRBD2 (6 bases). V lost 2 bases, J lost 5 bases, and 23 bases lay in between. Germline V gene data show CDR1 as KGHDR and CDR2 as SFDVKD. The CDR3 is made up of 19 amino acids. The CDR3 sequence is CATSDSGVQAGTRTGELFF. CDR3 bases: TGTGCCACCAGTGATTCCGGGGTTCAGGCGGGGACGAGGACCGGGGAGCTGTTTTTT.

CDR3 loop: CASSVVSGRGPDTQYF. The CDR3 nucleotides are TGTGCCAGCAGCGTAGTTAGCGGGAGGGGCCCAGATACGCAGTATTTT. The V and J genes are TRBV9 and TRBJ2-3, with 11 bases fitting TRBD2. The CDR3 length is 16 residues. Germline assignment: CDR1 SGDLS and CDR2 YYNGEE. V trimming: 0 bases; J trimming: 4 bases; junction bases outside the gene matches: 4.

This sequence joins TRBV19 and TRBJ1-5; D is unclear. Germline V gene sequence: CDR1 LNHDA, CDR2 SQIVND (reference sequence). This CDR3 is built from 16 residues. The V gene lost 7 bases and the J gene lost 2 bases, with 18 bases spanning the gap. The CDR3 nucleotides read TGTGCCAGTACCCCCCTCTCCGGGTTCGGCAATCAGCCCCAGCATTTT. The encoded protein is CASTPLSGFGNQPQHF.

The CDR3 nucleotides read TGTGCCAGCAGTAGCCGACTAGCGGGCTTTCGCTACGAGCAGTACTTC. This encodes CASSSRLAGFRYEQYF. The chain joins TRBV27 to TRBJ2-7; TRBD2 matches at 10 bases. Germline CDR1 and CDR2: MNHEY and SMNVEV (reference sequence). The V segment lost 5 bases and the J segment 3 bases; nucleotides outside the gene matches: 10. The CDR3 consists of 16 residues.

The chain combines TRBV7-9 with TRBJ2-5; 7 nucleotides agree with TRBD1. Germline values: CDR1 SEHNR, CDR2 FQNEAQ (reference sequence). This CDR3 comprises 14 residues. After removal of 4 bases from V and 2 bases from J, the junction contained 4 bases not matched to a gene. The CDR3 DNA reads TGTGCCAGCAGCTCCATACAGGGGCAAGAGACCCAGTACTTC. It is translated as CASSSIQGQETQYF.

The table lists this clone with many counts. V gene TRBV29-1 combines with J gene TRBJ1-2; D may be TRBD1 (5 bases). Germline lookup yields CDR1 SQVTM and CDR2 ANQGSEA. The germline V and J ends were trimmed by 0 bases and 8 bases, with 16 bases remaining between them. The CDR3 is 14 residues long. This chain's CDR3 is CSVEDVVREYGYTF. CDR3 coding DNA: TGCAGCGTTGAAGATGTAGTCAGGGAATACGGCTACACCTTC.

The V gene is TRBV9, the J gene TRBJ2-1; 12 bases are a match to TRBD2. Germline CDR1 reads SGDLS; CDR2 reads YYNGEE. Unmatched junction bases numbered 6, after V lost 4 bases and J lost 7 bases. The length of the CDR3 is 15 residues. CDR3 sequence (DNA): TGTGCCAGCAGCCCGCGACTAGCGGGAGAGAATGAGCAGTTCTTC. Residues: CASSPRLAGENEQFF.

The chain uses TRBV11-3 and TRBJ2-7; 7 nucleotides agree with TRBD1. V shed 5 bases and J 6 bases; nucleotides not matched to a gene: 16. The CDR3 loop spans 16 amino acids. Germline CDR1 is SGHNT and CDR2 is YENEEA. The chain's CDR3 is CASSPTGRGLAGEQYF. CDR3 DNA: TGTGCCAGCAGCCCGACAGGGCGAGGGCTAGCTGGCGAGCAGTACTTC.

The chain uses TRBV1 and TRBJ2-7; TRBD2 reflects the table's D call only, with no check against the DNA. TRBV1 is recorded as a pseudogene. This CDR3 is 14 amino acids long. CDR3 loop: CTSSQARGGNEQYF. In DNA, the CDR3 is TGCACCAGCAGCCAAGCCCGTGGGGGGAACGAGCAGTACTTC.

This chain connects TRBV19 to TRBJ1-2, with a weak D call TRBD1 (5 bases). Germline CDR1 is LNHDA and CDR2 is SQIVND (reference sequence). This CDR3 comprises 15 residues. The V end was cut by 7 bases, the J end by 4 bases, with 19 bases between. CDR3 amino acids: CASTAGAAGVYGYTF. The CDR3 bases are TGTGCCAGTACCGCCGGGGCAGCGGGGGTCTATGGCTACACCTTC.

The CDR3 DNA reads as TGTGCCAGCAGCCAGATGGGACTACCTTCGGGCGGGGAGCTGTTTTTT. This encodes CASSQMGLPSGGELFF. V gene TRBV3-1 (or the pseudogene TRBV3-2) combines with J gene TRBJ2-2, with 7 bases matching TRBD2. In germline, CDR1 is LGHDT, CDR2 YNNKEL (reference sequence). CDR3 size: 16 residues. Trimming removed 3 bases from V and 7 bases from J; junction bases left unmatched: 11.

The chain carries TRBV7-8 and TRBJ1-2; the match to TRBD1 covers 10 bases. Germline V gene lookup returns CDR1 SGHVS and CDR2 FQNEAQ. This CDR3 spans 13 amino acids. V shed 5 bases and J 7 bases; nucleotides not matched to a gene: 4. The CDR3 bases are TGTGCCAGCAGCGGGCGGACAGGGGGTGGCTACACCTTC. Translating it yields CASSGRTGGGYTF.

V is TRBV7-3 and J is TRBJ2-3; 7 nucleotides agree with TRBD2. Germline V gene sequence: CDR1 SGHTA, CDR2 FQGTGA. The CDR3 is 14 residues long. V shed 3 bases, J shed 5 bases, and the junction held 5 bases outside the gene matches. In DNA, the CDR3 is TGTGCCAGCAGCTTGGGGACTATTAGAGATACGCAGTATTTT. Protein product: CASSLGTIRDTQYF.

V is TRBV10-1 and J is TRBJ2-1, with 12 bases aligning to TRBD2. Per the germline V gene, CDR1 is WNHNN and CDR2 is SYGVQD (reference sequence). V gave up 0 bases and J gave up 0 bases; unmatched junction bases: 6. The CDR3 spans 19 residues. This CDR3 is CASSESWASGRVSYNEQFF. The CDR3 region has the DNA TGCGCCAGCAGTGAGTCGTGGGCTAGCGGGAGGGTCTCCTACAATGAGCAGTTCTTC.

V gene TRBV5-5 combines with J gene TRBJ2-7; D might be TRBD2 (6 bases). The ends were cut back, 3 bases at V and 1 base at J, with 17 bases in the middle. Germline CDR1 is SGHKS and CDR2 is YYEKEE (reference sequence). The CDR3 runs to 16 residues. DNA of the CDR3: TGTGCCAGCAGCTCCTGGGTCGGGAGTATGTCCTACGAGCAGTACTTC. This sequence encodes CASSSWVGSMSYEQYF. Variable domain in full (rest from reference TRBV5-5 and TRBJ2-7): DAGVTQSPTHLIKTRGQQVTLRCSPISGHKSVSWYQQVLGQGPQFIFQYYEKEERGRGNFPDRFSARQFPNYSSELNVNALLLGDSALYLCASSSWVGSMSYEQYFGPGTRLTVT.

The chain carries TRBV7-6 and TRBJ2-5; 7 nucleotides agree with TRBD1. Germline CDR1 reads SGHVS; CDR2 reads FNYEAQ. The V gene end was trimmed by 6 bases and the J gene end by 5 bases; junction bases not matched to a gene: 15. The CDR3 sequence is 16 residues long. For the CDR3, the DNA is TGTGCCAGCAGGCCGCTCACAGGGGACCGGAGGGAGACCCAGTACTTC. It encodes CASRPLTGDRRETQYF.

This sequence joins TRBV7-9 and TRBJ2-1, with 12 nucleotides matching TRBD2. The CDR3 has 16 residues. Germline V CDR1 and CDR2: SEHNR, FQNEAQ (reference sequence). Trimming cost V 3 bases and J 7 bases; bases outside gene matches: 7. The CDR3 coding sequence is TGTGCCAGCAGCTTCGGGTCCGGACTAGCGGGAAATGAGCAGTTCTTC. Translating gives CASSFGSGLAGNEQFF.

CDR3 nucleotide sequence: TGTGCCAGCAGCCAAGATTCCGGCGGACTTCTGTCCTACGAGCAGTACTTC. Translation gives CASSQDSGGLLSYEQYF. The chain couples TRBV4-2 to TRBJ2-7, with a tentative D call TRBD2 (5 bases). This CDR3 is built from 17 residues. V was trimmed by 0 bases and J by 1 base, leaving 16 bases between them. The germline V gene encodes CDR1 LGHNA and CDR2 YNFKEQ.

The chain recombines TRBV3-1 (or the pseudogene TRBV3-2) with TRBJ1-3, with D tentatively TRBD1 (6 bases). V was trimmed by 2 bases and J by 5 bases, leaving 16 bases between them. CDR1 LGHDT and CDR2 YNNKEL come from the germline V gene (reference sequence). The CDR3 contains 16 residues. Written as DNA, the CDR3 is TGTGCCAGCAGCCAAAACCCCCGCGGGGGGCGAAACACCATATATTTT. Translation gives CASSQNPRGGRNTIYF.

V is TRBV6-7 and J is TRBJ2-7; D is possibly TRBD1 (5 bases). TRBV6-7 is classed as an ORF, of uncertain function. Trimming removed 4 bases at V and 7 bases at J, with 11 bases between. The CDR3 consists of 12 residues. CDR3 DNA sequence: TGTGCCAGCAGTTTCAGGGCTCAGGAGCAGTACTTC. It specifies CASSFRAQEQYF.

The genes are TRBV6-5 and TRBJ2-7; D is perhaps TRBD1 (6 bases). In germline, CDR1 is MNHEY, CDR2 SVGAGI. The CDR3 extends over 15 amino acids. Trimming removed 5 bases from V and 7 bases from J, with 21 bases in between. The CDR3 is CASSHRGLGAGEQYF. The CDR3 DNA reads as TGTGCCAGCAGTCACCGCGGGCTGGGGGCTGGTGAGCAGTACTTC.

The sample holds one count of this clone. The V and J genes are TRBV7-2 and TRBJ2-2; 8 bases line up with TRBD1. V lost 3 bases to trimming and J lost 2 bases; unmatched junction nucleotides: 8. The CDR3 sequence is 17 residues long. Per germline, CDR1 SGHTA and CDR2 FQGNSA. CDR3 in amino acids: CASSLAGTGVNTGELFF. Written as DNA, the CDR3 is TGTGCCAGCAGCTTGGCCGGGACAGGAGTCAACACCGGGGAGCTGTTTTTT.